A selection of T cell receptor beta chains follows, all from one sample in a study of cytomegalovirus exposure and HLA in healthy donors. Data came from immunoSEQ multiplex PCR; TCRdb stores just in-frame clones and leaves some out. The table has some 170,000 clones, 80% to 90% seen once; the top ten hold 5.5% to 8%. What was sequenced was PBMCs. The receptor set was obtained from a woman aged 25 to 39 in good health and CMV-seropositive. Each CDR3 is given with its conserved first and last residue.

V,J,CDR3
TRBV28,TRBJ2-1,CASSLQQEDNEQFF
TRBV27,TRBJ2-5,CASRGAAQGEETQYF
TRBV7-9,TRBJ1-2,CASSSGTGGYGYTF
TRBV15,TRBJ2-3,CATSRDLAGGVDTQYF
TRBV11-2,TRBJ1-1,CASSLSYTEAFF
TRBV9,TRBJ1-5,CASSAQGLNQPQHF
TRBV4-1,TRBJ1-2,CASSSGQSIYGYTF
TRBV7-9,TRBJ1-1,CASLAGSSEGMNTEAFF
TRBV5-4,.,CASSREGSFSYEQYF
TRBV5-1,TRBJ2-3,CASSLGSDRVTDTQYF
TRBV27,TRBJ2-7,CASSFFNEQYF
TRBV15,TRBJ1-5,CATSIGTASNQPQHF
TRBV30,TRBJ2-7,CAWSVPDRVSYEQYF
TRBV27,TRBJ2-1,CASSFRGTSYNEQFF
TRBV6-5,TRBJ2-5,CASSSGLTFSVQYF
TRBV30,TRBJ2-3,CAWSVFSGTGGTDTQYF
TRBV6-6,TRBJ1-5,CASSYGTGVYNQPQHF
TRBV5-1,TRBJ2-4,CASSLAGGNIQYF
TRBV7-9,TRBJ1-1,CASSLEADMATFF
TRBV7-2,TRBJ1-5,CASSRSGTDPSNQPQHF
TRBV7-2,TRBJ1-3,CASSSRLSSGNTIYF